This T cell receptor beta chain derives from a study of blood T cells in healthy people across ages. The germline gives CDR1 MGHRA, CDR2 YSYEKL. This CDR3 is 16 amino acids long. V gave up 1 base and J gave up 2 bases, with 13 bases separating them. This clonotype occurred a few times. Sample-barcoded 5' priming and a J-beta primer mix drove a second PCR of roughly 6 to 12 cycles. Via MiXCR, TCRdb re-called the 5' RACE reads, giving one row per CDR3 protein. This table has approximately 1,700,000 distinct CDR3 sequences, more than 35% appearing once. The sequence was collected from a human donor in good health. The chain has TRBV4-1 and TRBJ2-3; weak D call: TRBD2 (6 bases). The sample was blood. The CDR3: CASSQGNSGSTDTQYF. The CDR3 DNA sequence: TGCGCCAGCAGCCAAGGAAATAGCGGATCCACAGATACGCAGTATTTT.